This TCR beta chain is from a study of blood T cell repertoires in COVID-19. About the research overall: The cDNA or gDNA used as material had been derived from T cells, B-cell-depleted T cells, or PBMCs.

Trimming removed 3 bases at V and 4 bases at J, with 18 bases between. CDR1 SGHAT and CDR2 FQDESV come from the germline V gene (reference sequence). This CDR3 comprises 16 residues. Researchers sorted participants into cohorts using their self-reported clinical history. Clones were read by immunoSEQ multiplex PCR, and TCRdb kept only the in-frame ones, dropping some. Of some 180,000 clones in the sample, 75% to 90% are singletons; the top ten hold 6.2%. This receptor was identified in a man aged 35 to 55 who had recovered from COVID-19. The source material was PBMCs or T cells enriched from blood (not recorded which). The chain is built from TRBV11-1 and TRBJ1-2; D gene unclear. The CDR3 sequence is CASSLNINPSLYGYTF. CDR3 sequence (DNA): TGTGCCAGCAGCTTGAATATTAACCCTTCACTCTATGGCTACACCTTC.